The 30 T cell receptor beta chains reported below all come from one sample, sequenced in a study of blood T cell repertoires in COVID-19. Measured with immunoSEQ multiplex PCR; TCRdb has only the in-frame clones, and not every one. This sample has 52,000 or so clones, with 90% to 95% found just once. Sequenced input: peripheral blood. Receptors originate from a woman of 80 years or more with acute or convalescent COVID-19.

The chain links TRBV5-4 to TRBJ2-3; D is perhaps TRBD1 (6 bases). The germline gives CDR1 SGHNT, CDR2 YYREEE (reference sequence). This CDR3 has 12 amino acids. The V end lost 3 bases, the J end lost 4 bases, and 6 bases lay between the germline ends. This CDR3 reads CASSWGPDTQYF. The CDR3 DNA reads as TGTGCCAGCAGCTGGGGGCCAGATACGCAGTATTTT.

This clone was seen more than once but under ten times. The chain combines TRBV5-1 with TRBJ1-2, with TRBD1 matching over 10 bases. This CDR3 contains 15 residues. Germline V gene data show CDR1 as SGHRS and CDR2 as YFSETQ. V gave up 4 bases and J gave up 11 bases; unmatched junction bases: 14. This CDR3 is CASSHRGTGDSLYTF. CDR3 DNA: TGCGCCAGCAGCCACCGTGGGACAGGGGACTCTTTGTACACCTTC.

The chain uses TRBV4-1 and TRBJ2-1; 12 bases fit TRBD2. The CDR3 extends over 16 amino acids. V lost 4 bases and J lost 5; bases outside the gene matches: 6. Per the germline V gene, CDR1 is MGHRA and CDR2 is YSYEKL. CDR3 protein: CASSRLGLAGHNEQFF. CDR3 nucleotides: TGCGCCAGCAGCCGACTGGGACTAGCGGGTCACAATGAGCAGTTCTTC.

V usage is TRBV7-6 and J usage is TRBJ2-7; TRBD2 agrees at 13 bases. The V and J ends lost 5 bases and 4 bases, in that order; junction bases with no gene match: 5. This CDR3 comprises 15 residues. Germline V gene lookup returns CDR1 SGHVS and CDR2 FNYEAQ. CDR3 in DNA: TGTGCCAGCAGCCCGCGGACTAGCGGGAGATACGAGCAGTACTTC. Protein sequence: CASSPRTSGRYEQYF.

The chain combines TRBV5-8 with TRBJ1-2, with 7 positions matching TRBD1. The junction had 24 bases not matched to a gene; V was cut back by 3 bases and J by 10 bases. Germline-derived CDR1 and CDR2 are SGHTS and YDEGEE. The CDR3 totals 18 residues. The chain's CDR3 is CASSWGTDPLLAPGFYTF. For the CDR3, the DNA is TGTGCCAGCAGCTGGGGGACAGATCCCCTCCTCGCCCCAGGGTTCTACACCTTC.

This chain joins TRBV4-2 and TRBJ1-2, with 7 bases aligning to TRBD1. V gave up 4 bases and J gave up 7 bases; unmatched junction bases: 9. Germline V CDR1 and CDR2: LGHNA, YNFKEQ. This CDR3 region has 14 residues. Here the CDR3 DNA reads TGTGCCAGCAGCCGAAACGACAGGGCCGGTGGCTACACCTTC. Translated, it gives CASSRNDRAGGYTF.

The chain links TRBV7-2 to TRBJ1-2; TRBD1 is a possible D gene (5 bases). This CDR3 has 15 residues. V lost 5 bases, J lost 6 bases, and 19 bases lay in between. CDR1 is SGHTA and CDR2 is FQGNSA in the germline V gene. The CDR3 loop is CASSPRSQGGNGYTF. The CDR3 DNA reads TGTGCCAGCAGCCCCCGTTCGCAGGGAGGAAATGGCTACACCTTC.

This clone was counted once. This chain joins TRBV29-1 and TRBJ2-7, with a possible D match to TRBD1 (7 bases). There are 16 residues in the CDR3. CDR1 and CDR2 (germline): SQVTM, ANQGSEA. The V and J ends lost 4 bases and 5 bases respectively, with 24 bases between them. The CDR3: CSVVLLGRGAMDEQYF. The DNA of the CDR3 is TGCAGCGTTGTGTTGCTAGGCAGGGGGGCCATGGACGAGCAGTACTTC.

This clone was seen once. The gene calls are TRBV6-5 and TRBJ2-7, with D possibly TRBD2 on 5 matching bases. V was pared by 0 bases and J by 2 bases, with 11 bases between. Looked up from germline, CDR1 is MNHEY and CDR2 is SVGAGI. CDR3 length equals 15 residues. The DNA of the CDR3 is TGTGCCAGCAGTTACTCGCAAACTAGTACCTACGAGCAGTACTTC. The encoded protein is CASSYSQTSTYEQYF.

The chain carries TRBV2 and TRBJ2-7; 11 bases line up with TRBD1. Unmatched junction bases numbered 1, after V lost 6 bases and J lost 3 bases. The CDR3 extends over 13 amino acids. Germline V gene data show CDR1 as SNHLY and CDR2 as FYNNEI. CDR3 coding DNA: TGTGCCAGCAGCGGGACAGGGGGCTACGAGCAGTACTTC. Translation: CASSGTGGYEQYF.

The chain employs TRBV3-1 (or the pseudogene TRBV3-2) and TRBJ1-5; maybe TRBD1 (5 bases). V gave up 0 bases and J gave up 4 bases, with 7 bases separating them. This CDR3 contains 14 residues. Germline values: CDR1 LGHDT, CDR2 YNNKEL (reference sequence). DNA of the CDR3: TGTGCCAGCAGCCAAGAGGGGGGTAATCAGCCCCAGCATTTT. Translating gives CASSQEGGNQPQHF.

This clone showed up just once. The chain employs TRBV6-2 or TRBV6-3 and TRBJ2-7; D possibly corresponds to TRBD2 (5 bases). The CDR3 totals 15 residues. The germline V gene has CDR1 MNHEY and CDR2 SVGEGT. V gave up 5 bases and J gave up 1 base, with 15 bases separating them. Written as DNA, the CDR3 is TGTGCCAGCAGTGAGGCGACACGGGGTTCCTACGAGCAGTACTTC. It translates to CASSEATRGSYEQYF.

The chain employs TRBV7-2 and TRBJ2-2; TRBD2 matches at 14 bases. This CDR3 comprises 16 residues. Looked up from germline, CDR1 is SGHTA and CDR2 is FQGNSA. Trimming removed 5 bases from V and 6 bases from J; junction bases left unmatched: 5. The CDR3 reads CASSLGLAGVPGELFF. Here the CDR3 DNA reads TGTGCCAGCAGCCTGGGACTAGCGGGAGTCCCCGGGGAGCTGTTTTTT. Variable domain in full (rest from reference TRBV7-2 and TRBJ2-2): GAGVSQSPSNKVTEKGKDVELRCDPISGHTALYWYRQSLGQGLEFLIYFQGNSAPDKSGLPSDRFSAERTGGSVSTLTIQRTQQEDSAVYLCASSLGLAGVPGELFFGEGSRLTVL.

V gene TRBV11-2 combines with J gene TRBJ1-4; D is ambiguous. The CDR3 spans 15 residues. In germline, CDR1 is SGHAT, CDR2 FQNNGV. Between the trimmed V and J ends, which lost 5 bases and 5 bases, there was a span of 15 bases. In DNA form, the CDR3 reads TGTGCCAGCAGCGTTCTTCCGGTCGGGAATGAAAAACTGTTTTTT. Its translation is CASSVLPVGNEKLFF.

The V and J genes are TRBV2 and TRBJ1-2, with D perhaps TRBD1 (6 bases). V was pared by 9 bases and J by 4 bases, with 12 bases between. The germline V gene has CDR1 SNHLY and CDR2 FYNNEI. This CDR3 is 12 amino acids long. The CDR3 bases are TGTGCCAGTGGGGGGGCACCCTATGGCTACACCTTC. Encoded protein: CASGGAPYGYTF.

The CDR3 DNA sequence: TGCAGCGTGAGACAGGCATCCATGAACACTGAAGCTTTCTTT. As protein: CSVRQASMNTEAFF. V and J are TRBV29-1 and TRBJ1-1, with D perhaps TRBD1 (6 bases). Trimming removed 6 bases from V and 0 bases from J, with 14 bases in between. CDR3 length: 14 residues. Germline assignment: CDR1 SQVTM and CDR2 ANQGSEA.

CDR3 amino acids: CASSKNGSYEQYF. The CDR3 nucleotides read TGTGCCAGCAGCAAAAACGGCTCCTACGAGCAGTACTTC. The chain joins TRBV21-1 to TRBJ2-7; the table's TRBD2 call for D was not verified on the DNA. TRBV21-1 is reported as a pseudogene. The CDR3 sequence is 13 residues long.

The rearrangement links TRBV10-3 to TRBJ1-1; 7 nucleotides align to TRBD1. In germline, CDR1 is ENHRY, CDR2 SYGVKD. CDR3 length: 11 amino acids. J was trimmed by 8 bases and V by 5 bases; bases with no gene match: 2. The CDR3 loop is CAISYRGEAFF. In DNA, the CDR3 is TGTGCCATCAGTTACAGGGGAGAAGCTTTCTTT.

The chain has TRBV19 and TRBJ1-2; 7 bases map to TRBD1. V lost 4 bases and J lost 1; bases outside the gene matches: 6. This CDR3 is 15 amino acids long. Germline-derived CDR1 and CDR2 are LNHDA and SQIVND (reference sequence). CDR3 loop: CASSKDRAINYGYTF. The CDR3, as DNA: TGTGCCAGTAGTAAAGACAGGGCTATTAACTATGGCTACACCTTC.

V gene TRBV15 combines with J gene TRBJ1-5; D ambiguous. V was clipped by 8 bases and J by 10 bases, with 18 bases between them. The CDR3 covers 13 residues. Germline V lookup: CDR1 LNHNV, CDR2 YYDKDF (reference sequence). The CDR3 bases are TGTGCCACCTCAGATAGGAACAGCAGCCCCCAGCATTTT. Translating gives CATSDRNSSPQHF.

The sample holds a few counts of this clone. This sequence joins TRBV5-4 and TRBJ1-1; 7 nucleotides line up with TRBD1. V gave up 4 bases and J gave up 6 bases; unmatched junction bases: 9. CDR3 length equals 14 residues. Germline CDR1 is SGHNT and CDR2 is YYREEE (reference sequence). The CDR3 DNA sequence: TGTGCCAGCAGCAGGACAGGTTCGGGGGCTGAAGCTTTCTTT. It specifies CASSRTGSGAEAFF.

This rearrangement joins TRBV6-2 or TRBV6-3 to TRBJ2-5; TRBD2 is a possible D gene (6 bases). The germline CDR1 and CDR2 sequences are MNHEY and SVGEGT. The ends were cut back, 4 bases at V and 3 bases at J, with 9 bases in the middle. This CDR3 spans 13 amino acids. Written as DNA, the CDR3 is TGTGCCAGCAGTTGGAGGGGTGAAGAGACCCAGTACTTC. Translation gives CASSWRGEETQYF.

This chain uses TRBV7-3 with TRBJ2-3; TRBD2 is a possible D gene (5 bases). The germline gives CDR1 SGHTA, CDR2 FQGTGA. Trimming removed 2 bases at V and 4 bases at J, with 16 bases between. CDR3 length: 16 amino acids. DNA of the CDR3: TGTGCCAGCAGCTTAGGGGTGTCGGAGGCGGCAGATACGCAGTATTTT. Translation gives CASSLGVSEAADTQYF. The whole variable domain, filled in from reference TRBV7-3 and TRBJ2-3, reads GAGVSQTPSNKVTEKGKYVELRCDPISGHTALYWYRQSLGQGPEFLIYFQGTGAADDSGLPNDRFFAVRPEGSVSTLKIQRTERGDSAVYLCASSLGVSEAADTQYFGPGTRLTVL.

The chain couples TRBV25-1 to TRBJ1-1; D remains ambiguous. The germline gives CDR1 MGHDK, CDR2 SYGVNS. The V end lost 6 bases, the J end lost 2 bases, and 7 bases lay between the germline ends. This CDR3 is 12 amino acids long. The CDR3 DNA sequence: TGTGCCAGCAGGGTAGCAAACACTGAAGCTTTCTTT. It yields the protein CASRVANTEAFF. Complete variable domain (other parts from reference TRBV25-1 and TRBJ1-1): EADIYQTPRYLVIGTGKKITLECSQTMGHDKMYWYQQDPGMELHLIHYSYGVNSTEKGDLSSESTVSRIRTEHFPLTLESARPSHTSQYLCASRVANTEAFFGQGTRLTVV.

The chain recombines TRBV6-5 with TRBJ1-1; D may be TRBD1 (6 bases). Germline V gene data show CDR1 as MNHEY and CDR2 as SVGAGI. The CDR3 is 14 residues long. The V end was cut by 6 bases, the J end by 2 bases, with 13 bases between. The CDR3 loop reads CASSLPTGNTEAFF. DNA of the CDR3: TGTGCCAGCAGCCTCCCGACAGGTAACACTGAAGCTTTCTTT.

This chain joins TRBV19 and TRBJ1-5, with D possibly TRBD1 on 6 matching bases. The CDR3 extends over 13 amino acids. Trimming stripped 5 bases from V and 4 bases from J, with 9 bases between. The germline CDR1 and CDR2 sequences are LNHDA and SQIVND (reference sequence). In DNA form, the CDR3 reads TGTGCCAGTAGTTTCCAGGGGAATCAGCCCCAGCATTTT. Translation: CASSFQGNQPQHF.

The CDR3 nucleotides read TGTGCCAGCAGCTCCCGGGAGTTCACCGGGGAGCTGTTTTTT. As protein: CASSSREFTGELFF. This chain joins TRBV7-9 and TRBJ2-2, with a tentative D call TRBD2 (6 bases). Germline V gene data show CDR1 as SEHNR and CDR2 as FQNEAQ (reference sequence). CDR3 length: 14 residues. The V end was cut by 4 bases, the J end by 4 bases, with 10 bases between.

The CDR3 DNA reads TGCGCCAGCAGCACCCGACAGGGGTTCAACACCGGGGAGCTGTTTTTT. Residues: CASSTRQGFNTGELFF. This chain uses TRBV4-1 with TRBJ2-2; 8 bases fit TRBD1. Losses at the gene ends were 5 bases for V and 2 bases for J; bases not matched to a gene: 7. The CDR3 totals 16 residues. Germline CDR1 is MGHRA and CDR2 is YSYEKL.

The J gene is TRBJ2-7, the V gene TRBV7-8, with D tentatively TRBD1 (5 bases). Trimming left V 3 bases short and J 3 bases short, with 12 bases between. CDR1 and CDR2 (germline): SGHVS, FQNEAQ. This CDR3 spans 14 amino acids. Here the CDR3 DNA reads TGTGCCAGCAGCTTCGCAGGGAAGAACTACGAGCAGTACTTC. Amino acids: CASSFAGKNYEQYF.

The V call is TRBV9, the J call TRBJ1-6, with 9 bases matching TRBD1. The CDR3 is made up of 15 amino acids. Looked up from germline, CDR1 is SGDLS and CDR2 is YYNGEE. Trimming cost V 0 bases and J 8 bases; bases outside gene matches: 3. Here the CDR3 reads CASSVDRGQDSPLHF. The CDR3 DNA sequence: TGTGCCAGCAGCGTAGACAGGGGGCAGGATTCACCCCTCCACTTT.